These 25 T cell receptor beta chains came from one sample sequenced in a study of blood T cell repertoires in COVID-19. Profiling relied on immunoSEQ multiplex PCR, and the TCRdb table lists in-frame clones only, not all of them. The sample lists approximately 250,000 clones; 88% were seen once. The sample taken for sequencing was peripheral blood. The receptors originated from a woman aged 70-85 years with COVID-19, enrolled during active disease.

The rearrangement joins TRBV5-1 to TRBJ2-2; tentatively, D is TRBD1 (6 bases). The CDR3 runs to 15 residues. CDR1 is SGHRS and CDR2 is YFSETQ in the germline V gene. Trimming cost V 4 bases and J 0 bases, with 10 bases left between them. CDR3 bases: TGCGCCAGCAGCCCGGGACATTCGAACACCGGGGAGCTGTTTTTT. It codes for CASSPGHSNTGELFF.

The CDR3 reads CASSPREQGDTEAFF. CDR3 bases: TGTGCCAGCTCACCACGGGAACAGGGGGACACTGAAGCTTTCTTT. The chain joins TRBV18 to TRBJ1-1, with 8 nucleotides matching TRBD1. V trimming: 1 base; J trimming: 3 bases; junction bases outside the gene matches: 4. This CDR3 is 15 amino acids long. Germline V CDR1 and CDR2: KGHSH, LQKENI.

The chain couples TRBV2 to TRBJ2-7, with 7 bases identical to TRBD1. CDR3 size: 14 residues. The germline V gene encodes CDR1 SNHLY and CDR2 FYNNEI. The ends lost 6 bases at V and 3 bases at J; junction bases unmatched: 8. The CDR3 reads CASRAGQAYYEQYF. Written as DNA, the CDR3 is TGTGCCAGCAGGGCCGGACAGGCCTACTACGAGCAGTACTTC.

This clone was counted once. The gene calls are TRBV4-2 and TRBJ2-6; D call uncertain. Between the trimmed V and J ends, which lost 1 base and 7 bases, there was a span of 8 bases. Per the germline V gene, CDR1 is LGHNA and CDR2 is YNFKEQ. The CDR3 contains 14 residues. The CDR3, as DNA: TGTGCCAGCAGCCAAGGTCGTCTTGCCAACGTCCTGACTTTC. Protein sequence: CASSQGRLANVLTF.

The CDR3 region is CASSPSSELRPETQYF. DNA for the CDR3: TGTGCCAGCTCACCATCGTCCGAGTTGCGCCCCGAGACCCAGTACTTC. This rearrangement joins TRBV18 to TRBJ2-5; D uncertain. V was pared by 2 bases and J by 5 bases, with 18 bases between. CDR1 is KGHSH and CDR2 is LQKENI in the germline V gene. CDR3 length: 16 residues.

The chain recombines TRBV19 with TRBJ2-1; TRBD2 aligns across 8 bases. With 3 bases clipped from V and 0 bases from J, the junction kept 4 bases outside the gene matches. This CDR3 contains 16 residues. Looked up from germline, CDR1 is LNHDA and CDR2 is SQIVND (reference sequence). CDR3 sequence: CASSIPGTSSYNEQFF. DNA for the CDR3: TGTGCCAGTAGTATTCCTGGGACTAGCTCCTACAATGAGCAGTTCTTC.

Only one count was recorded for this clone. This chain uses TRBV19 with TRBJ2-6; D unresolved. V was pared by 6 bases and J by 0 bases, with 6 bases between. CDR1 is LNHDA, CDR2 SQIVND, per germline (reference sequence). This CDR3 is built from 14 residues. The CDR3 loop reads CASSTNSGANVLTF. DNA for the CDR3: TGTGCCAGTAGCACTAACTCTGGGGCCAACGTCCTGACTTTC.

The CDR3, as DNA: TGTGCTAGTGCCCAGGGGTTGGAGAATCAGCCCCAGCATTTT. It is translated as CASAQGLENQPQHF. The chain has TRBV12-5 and TRBJ1-5, with D perhaps matching TRBD1 (6 bases). The CDR3 is 14 amino acids. In germline, CDR1 is LGHNT, CDR2 FRNRAP. V lost 7 bases, J lost 4 bases, and 14 bases lay in between.

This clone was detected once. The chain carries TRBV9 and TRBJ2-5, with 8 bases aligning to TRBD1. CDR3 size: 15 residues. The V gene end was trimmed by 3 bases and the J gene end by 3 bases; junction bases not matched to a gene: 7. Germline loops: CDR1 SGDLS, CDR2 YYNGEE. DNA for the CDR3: TGTGCCAGCAGCGGAGCCGGGACAGGCAAAGAGACCCAGTACTTC. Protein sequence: CASSGAGTGKETQYF.

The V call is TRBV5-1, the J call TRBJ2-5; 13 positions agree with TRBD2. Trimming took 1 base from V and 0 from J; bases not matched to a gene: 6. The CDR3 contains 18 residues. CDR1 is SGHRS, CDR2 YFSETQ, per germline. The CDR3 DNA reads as TGCGCCAGCAGCTTGAAGACTAGCGGGAGGACGTACCAAGAGACCCAGTACTTC. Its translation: CASSLKTSGRTYQETQYF.

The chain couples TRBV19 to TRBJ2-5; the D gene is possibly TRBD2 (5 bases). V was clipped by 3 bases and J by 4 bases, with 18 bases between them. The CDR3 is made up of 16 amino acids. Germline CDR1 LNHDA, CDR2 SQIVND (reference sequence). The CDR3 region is CASSISSSRLRETQYF. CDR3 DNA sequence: TGTGCCAGTAGTATCTCGTCTAGCAGACTACGAGAGACCCAGTACTTC. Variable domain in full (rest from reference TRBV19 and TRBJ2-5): DGGITQSPKYLFRKEGQNVTLSCEQNLNHDAMYWYRQDPGQGLRLIYYSQIVNDFQKGDIAEGYSVSREKKESFPLTVTSAQKNPTAFYLCASSISSSRLRETQYFGPGTRLLVL.

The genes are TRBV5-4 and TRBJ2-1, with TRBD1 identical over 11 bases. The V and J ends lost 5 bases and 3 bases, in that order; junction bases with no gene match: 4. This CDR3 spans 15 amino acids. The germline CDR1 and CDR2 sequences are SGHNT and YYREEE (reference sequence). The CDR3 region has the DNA TGTGCCAGCAGATCCGGGACAGGGGGCTACAATGAGCAGTTCTTC. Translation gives CASRSGTGGYNEQFF.

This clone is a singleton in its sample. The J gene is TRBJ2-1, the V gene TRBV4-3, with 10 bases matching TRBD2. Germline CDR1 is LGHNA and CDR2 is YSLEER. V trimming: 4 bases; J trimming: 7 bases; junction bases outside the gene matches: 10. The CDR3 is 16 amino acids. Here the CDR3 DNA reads TGCGCCAGCAGCCGTTGGACTAGCGGAGATTATAATGAGCAGTTCTTC. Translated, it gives CASSRWTSGDYNEQFF.

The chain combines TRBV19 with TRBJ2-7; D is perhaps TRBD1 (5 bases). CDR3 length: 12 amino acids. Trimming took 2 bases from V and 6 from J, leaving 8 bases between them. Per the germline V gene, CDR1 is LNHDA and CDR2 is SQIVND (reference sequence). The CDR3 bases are TGTGCCAGTAGTATACCAGGGTCCGAGCAGTACTTC. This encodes CASSIPGSEQYF.

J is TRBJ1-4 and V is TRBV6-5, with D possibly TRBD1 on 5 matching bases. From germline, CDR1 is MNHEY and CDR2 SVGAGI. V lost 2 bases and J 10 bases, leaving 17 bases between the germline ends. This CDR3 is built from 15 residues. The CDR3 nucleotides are TGTGCCAGCAGTTACGATAGCAGGACACCGCGAAAACTGTTTTTT. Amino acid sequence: CASSYDSRTPRKLFF.

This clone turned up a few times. The CDR3 coding sequence is TGTGCCAGCAGCCCGATTACCAGCGGGATCCCTGGCAAAAACATTCAGTACTTC. Translation: CASSPITSGIPGKNIQYF. V and J are TRBV3-1 (or the pseudogene TRBV3-2) and TRBJ2-4; 7 positions agree with TRBD2. The CDR3 has 18 amino acids. Germline loops: CDR1 LGHDT, CDR2 YNNKEL (reference sequence). J was trimmed by 3 bases and V by 4 bases; bases with no gene match: 15.

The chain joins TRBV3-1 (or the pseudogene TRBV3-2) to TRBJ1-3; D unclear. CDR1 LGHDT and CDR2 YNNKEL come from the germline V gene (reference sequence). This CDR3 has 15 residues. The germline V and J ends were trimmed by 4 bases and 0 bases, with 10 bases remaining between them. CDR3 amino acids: CASSPSVLSGNTIYF. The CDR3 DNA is TGTGCCAGCAGCCCTAGCGTTCTCTCTGGAAACACCATATATTTT.

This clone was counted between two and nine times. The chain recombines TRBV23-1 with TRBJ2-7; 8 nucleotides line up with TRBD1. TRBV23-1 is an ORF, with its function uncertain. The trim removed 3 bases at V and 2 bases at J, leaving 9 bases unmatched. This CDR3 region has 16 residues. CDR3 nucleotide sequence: TGCGCCAGCAGTCACCGACCGACAGGGGAGGCCTACGAGCAGTACTTC. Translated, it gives CASSHRPTGEAYEQYF.

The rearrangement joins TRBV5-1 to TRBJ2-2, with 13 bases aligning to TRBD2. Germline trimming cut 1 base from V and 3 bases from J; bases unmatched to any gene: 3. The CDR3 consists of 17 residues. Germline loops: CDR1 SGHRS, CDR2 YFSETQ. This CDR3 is CASSLSGTSGDTGELFF. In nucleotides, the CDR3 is TGCGCCAGCAGCTTGTCTGGGACTAGCGGGGACACCGGGGAGCTGTTTTTT.

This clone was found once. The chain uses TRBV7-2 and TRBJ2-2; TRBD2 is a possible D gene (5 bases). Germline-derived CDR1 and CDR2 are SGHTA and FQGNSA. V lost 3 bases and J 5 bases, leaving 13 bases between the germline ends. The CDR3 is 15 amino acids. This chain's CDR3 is CASSFRARGTGELFF. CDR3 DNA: TGTGCCAGCAGCTTTCGTGCCAGAGGGACCGGGGAGCTGTTTTTT.

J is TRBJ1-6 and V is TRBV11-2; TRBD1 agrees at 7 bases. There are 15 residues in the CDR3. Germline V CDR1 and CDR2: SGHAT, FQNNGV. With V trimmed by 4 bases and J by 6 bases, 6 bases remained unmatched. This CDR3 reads CASSSPGQFNSPLHF. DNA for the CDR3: TGTGCCAGCAGCTCGCCGGGACAGTTTAATTCACCCCTCCACTTT.

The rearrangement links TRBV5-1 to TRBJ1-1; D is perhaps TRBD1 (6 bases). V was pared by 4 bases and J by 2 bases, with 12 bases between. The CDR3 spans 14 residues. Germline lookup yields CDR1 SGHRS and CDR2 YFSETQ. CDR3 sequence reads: CASSQLTGNTEAFF. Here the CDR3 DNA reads TGCGCCAGCAGCCAATTGACAGGAAACACTGAAGCTTTCTTT.

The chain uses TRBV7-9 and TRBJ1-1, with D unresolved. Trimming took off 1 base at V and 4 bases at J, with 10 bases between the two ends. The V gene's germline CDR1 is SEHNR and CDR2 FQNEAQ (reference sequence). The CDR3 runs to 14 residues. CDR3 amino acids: CASSLEVATTEAFF. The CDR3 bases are TGTGCCAGCAGCTTAGAAGTGGCAACCACTGAAGCTTTCTTT.

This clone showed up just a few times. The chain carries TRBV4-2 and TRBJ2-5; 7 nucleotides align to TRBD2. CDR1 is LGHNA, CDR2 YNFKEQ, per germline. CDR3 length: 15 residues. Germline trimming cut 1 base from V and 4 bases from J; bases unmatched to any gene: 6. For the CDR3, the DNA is TGTGCCAGCAGCCAAGTTTCGGGAGGACGAGAGACCCAGTACTTC. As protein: CASSQVSGGRETQYF.

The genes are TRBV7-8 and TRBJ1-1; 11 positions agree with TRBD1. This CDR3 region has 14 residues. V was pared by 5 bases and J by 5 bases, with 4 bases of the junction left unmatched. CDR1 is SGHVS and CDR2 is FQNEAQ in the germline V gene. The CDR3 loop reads CASSQRDRGTEAFF. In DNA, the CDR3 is TGTGCCAGCAGCCAGAGGGACAGGGGGACTGAAGCTTTCTTT.